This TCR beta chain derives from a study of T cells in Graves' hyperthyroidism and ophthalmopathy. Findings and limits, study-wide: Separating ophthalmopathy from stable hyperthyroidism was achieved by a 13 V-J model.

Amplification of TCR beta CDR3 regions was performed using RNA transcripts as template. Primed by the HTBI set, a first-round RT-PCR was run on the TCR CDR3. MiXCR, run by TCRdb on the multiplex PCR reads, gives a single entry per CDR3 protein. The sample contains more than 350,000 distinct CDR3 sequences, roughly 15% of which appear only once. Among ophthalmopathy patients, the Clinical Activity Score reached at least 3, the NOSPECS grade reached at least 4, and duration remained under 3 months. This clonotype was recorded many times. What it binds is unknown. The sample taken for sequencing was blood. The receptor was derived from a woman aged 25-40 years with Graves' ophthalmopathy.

As DNA, the CDR3 is TGTGCCAGCAGCGTAGAGACGGCTAAGCCTTCTGGCTACACCTTC. Amino acid sequence: CASSVETAKPSGYTF. This chain joins TRBV9 and TRBJ1-2; D ambiguous. Germline V gene sequence: CDR1 SGDLS, CDR2 YYNGEE. The CDR3 covers 15 residues. Trimming shortened V by 0 bases and J by 7 bases, and 16 bases separated the two germline ends.